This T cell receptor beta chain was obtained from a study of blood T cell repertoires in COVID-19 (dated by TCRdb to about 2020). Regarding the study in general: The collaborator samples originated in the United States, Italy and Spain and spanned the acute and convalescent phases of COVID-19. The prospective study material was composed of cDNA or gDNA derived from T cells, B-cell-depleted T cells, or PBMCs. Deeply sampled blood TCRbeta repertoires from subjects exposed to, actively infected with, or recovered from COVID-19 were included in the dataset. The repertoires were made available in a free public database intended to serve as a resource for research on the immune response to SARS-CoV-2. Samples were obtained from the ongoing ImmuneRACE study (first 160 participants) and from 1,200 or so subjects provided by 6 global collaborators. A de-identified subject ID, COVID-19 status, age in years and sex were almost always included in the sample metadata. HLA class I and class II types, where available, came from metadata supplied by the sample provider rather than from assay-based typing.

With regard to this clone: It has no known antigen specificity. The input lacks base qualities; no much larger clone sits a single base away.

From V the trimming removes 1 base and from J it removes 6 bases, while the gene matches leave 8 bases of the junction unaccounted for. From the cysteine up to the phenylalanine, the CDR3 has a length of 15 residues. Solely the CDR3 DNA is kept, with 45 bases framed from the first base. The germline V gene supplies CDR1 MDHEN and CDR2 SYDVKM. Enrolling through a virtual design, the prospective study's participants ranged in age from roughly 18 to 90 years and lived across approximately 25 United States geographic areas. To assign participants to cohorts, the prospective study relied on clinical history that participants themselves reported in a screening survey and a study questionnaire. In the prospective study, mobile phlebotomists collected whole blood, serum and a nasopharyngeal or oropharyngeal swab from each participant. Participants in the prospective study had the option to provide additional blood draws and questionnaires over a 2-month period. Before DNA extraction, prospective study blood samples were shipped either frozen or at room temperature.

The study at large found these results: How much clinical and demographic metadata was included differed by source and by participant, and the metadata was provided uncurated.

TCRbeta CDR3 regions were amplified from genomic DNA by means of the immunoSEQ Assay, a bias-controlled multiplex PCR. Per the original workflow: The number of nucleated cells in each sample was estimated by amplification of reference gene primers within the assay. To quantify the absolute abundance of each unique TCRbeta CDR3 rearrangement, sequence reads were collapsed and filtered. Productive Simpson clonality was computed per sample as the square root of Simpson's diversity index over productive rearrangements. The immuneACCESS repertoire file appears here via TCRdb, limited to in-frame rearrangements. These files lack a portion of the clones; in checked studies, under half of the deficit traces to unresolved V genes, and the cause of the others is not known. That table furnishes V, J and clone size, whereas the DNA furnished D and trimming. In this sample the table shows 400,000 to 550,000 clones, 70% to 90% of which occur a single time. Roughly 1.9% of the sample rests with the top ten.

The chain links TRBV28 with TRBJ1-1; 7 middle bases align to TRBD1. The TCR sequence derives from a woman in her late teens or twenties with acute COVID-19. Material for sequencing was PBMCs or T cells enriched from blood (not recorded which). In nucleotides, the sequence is TGTGCCAGCAGTTTATATGCCGACAGGGTCCCTGAAGCTTTCTTT. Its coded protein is CASSLYADRVPEAFF.